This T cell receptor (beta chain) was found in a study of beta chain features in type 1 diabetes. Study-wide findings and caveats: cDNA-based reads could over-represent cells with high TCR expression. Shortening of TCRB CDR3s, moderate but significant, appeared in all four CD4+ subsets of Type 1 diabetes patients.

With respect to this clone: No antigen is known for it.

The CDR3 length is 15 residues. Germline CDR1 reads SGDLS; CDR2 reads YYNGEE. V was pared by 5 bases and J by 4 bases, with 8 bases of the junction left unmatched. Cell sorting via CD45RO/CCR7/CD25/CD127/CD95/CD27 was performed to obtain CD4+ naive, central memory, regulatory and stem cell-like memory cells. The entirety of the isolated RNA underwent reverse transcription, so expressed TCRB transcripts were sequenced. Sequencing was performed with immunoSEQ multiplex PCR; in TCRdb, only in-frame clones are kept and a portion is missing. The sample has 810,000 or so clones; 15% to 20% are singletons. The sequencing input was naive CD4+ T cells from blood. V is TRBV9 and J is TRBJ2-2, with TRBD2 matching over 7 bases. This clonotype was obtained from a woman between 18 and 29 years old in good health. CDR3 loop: CASRGERESTGELFF. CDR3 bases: TGTGCCAGCAGAGGGGAGCGGGAATCCACCGGGGAGCTGTTTTTT.